This TCR beta chain comes out of a study of CD8 T cells in ankylosing spondylitis. The study's findings and limits: Clones that were linked to disease were CD8+ and were relatively rare in peripheral blood. A TCR beta motif made of fewer than 10 highly homologous variants seemed typical of ankylosing spondylitis blood. Disease-associated clones were reportedly significantly overrepresented in matched ankylosing spondylitis synovial fluid.

The authors made TCR beta libraries by quantitative 5'-RACE with molecular barcodes. TCRdb independently ran MiXCR on the 5' RACE reads; one entry per CDR3 protein. Of about 240,000 distinct CDR3 sequences in the sample, 20% to 30% were seen once. Germline V gives CDR1 SNHLY, CDR2 FYNNEI. CDR3 length equals 15 residues. V trimming: 5 bases; J trimming: 6 bases; junction bases outside the gene matches: 4. This clonotype was seen repeatedly, ten times or more. Its target is not known. Sequencing used blood, either unsorted or a sorted T cell fraction (not recorded which). The chain has TRBV2 and TRBJ2-3; the match to TRBD2 covers 14 bases. The TCR originated in a male donor with ankylosing spondylitis or in good health (not recorded which). CDR3 nucleotides: TGTGCCAGCAGTCTGACTAGCGGGGGGGCCGATACGCAGTATTTT. This translates into CASSLTSGGADTQYF.